The 15 T cell receptor beta chains below all came from one sample that was sequenced in a study of shared clonotypes between healthy human individuals. Libraries were prepared by immunoSEQ multiplex PCR; TCRdb keeps only in-frame clonotypes and omits some of them. The sample has 1.6 million or so clones; approximately 98.5% are singletons. The sample consisted of naive CD4+ T cells sorted from blood. Subset denoted: CD45RA+ positively selected. These receptors all stem from a man aged 25-40 years in good health.

V usage is TRBV29-1 and J usage is TRBJ2-1, with 9 bases that match TRBD1. The germline V gene encodes CDR1 SQVTM and CDR2 ANQGSEA. After removal of 5 bases from V and 3 bases from J, the junction contained 8 bases not matched to a gene. The CDR3 runs to 15 residues. DNA for the CDR3: TGCAGCGTTTGGGGCAGGGACAGGGTCTACAATGAGCAGTTCTTC. This encodes CSVWGRDRVYNEQFF.

The chain recombines TRBV15 with TRBJ1-1; a possible D gene is TRBD1 (5 bases). Germline values: CDR1 LNHNV, CDR2 YYDKDF (reference sequence). There are 14 residues in the CDR3. V shed 1 base and J shed 8 bases, with 14 bases lying between them. CDR3 bases: TGTGCCACCAGCAGAGCGGGGACGGCCATAGAAGCTTTCTTT. Its protein is CATSRAGTAIEAFF.

A single count supports this clone. V gene TRBV5-1 combines with J gene TRBJ2-7; possibly TRBD1 or TRBD2 for D (6 bases each). With 4 bases removed from V and 6 bases from J, the gap between germline ends came to 17 bases. The CDR3 is made up of 14 amino acids. Germline CDR1 reads SGHRS; CDR2 reads YFSETQ. The CDR3 DNA sequence: TGCGCCAGCAGCCAGGAGGGGGTCTCGGCCGAGCAGTACTTC. Its translation: CASSQEGVSAEQYF.

The gene calls are TRBV7-6 and TRBJ2-3; 8 bases are shared with TRBD2. Per the germline V gene, CDR1 is SGHVS and CDR2 is FNYEAQ. CDR3 length: 17 residues. Trimming took 5 bases from V and 1 from J; bases not matched to a gene: 11. For the CDR3, the DNA is TGTGCCAGCAGCGCCTTTTTGCGGGAGGTGGGCACAGATACGCAGTATTTT. Its translation is CASSAFLREVGTDTQYF.

In the case of this clone: Distinct nucleotide sequences in the sample also encode this CDR3. The chain carries TRBV7-9 and TRBJ2-7; weak D call: TRBD2 (6 bases). The V end lost 1 base, the J end lost 4 bases, and 11 bases lay between the germline ends. CDR3 length: 14 amino acids. Germline-derived CDR1 and CDR2 are SEHNR and FQNEAQ (reference sequence). The CDR3 sequence: CASSLVRDSYEQYF. The CDR3 nucleotides are TGTGCCAGCAGCTTAGTTCGGGACTCTTACGAGCAGTACTTC.

This chain joins TRBV2 and TRBJ1-2, with D possibly being TRBD1 (5 bases). With 5 bases removed from V and 2 bases from J, the gap between germline ends came to 9 bases. The germline gives CDR1 SNHLY, CDR2 FYNNEI. The CDR3 totals 13 residues. Written as DNA, the CDR3 is TGTGCCAGCAGTCGGGACCGGAACTATGGCTACACCTTC. The encoded protein is CASSRDRNYGYTF.

The chain carries TRBV7-2 and TRBJ1-2; TRBD1 might be the D (5 bases). Trimming stripped 1 base from V and 5 bases from J, with 14 bases between. Germline CDR1 is SGHTA and CDR2 is FQGNSA. The CDR3 loop spans 15 amino acids. CDR3 residues: CASSLVLGAGYGYTF. In nucleotides, the CDR3 is TGTGCCAGCAGCTTAGTTTTAGGGGCAGGATATGGCTACACCTTC.

The chain couples TRBV28 to TRBJ1-3; TRBD1 matches at 7 bases. The CDR3 loop spans 16 amino acids. Germline CDR1 MDHEN, CDR2 SYDVKM. The V segment lost 7 bases and the J segment 0 bases; nucleotides outside the gene matches: 9. In DNA, the CDR3 is TGTGCCAGCACCCCGTTCTGGGACAGCTCTGGAAACACCATATATTTT. It codes for CASTPFWDSSGNTIYF.

The chain uses TRBV15 and TRBJ2-7; 7 bases agree with TRBD2. Germline CDR1 and CDR2: LNHNV and YYDKDF (reference sequence). The ends lost 1 base at V and 1 base at J; junction bases unmatched: 7. The CDR3 is 16 amino acids. The CDR3: CATSRGGAGSSYEQYF. The DNA of the CDR3 is TGTGCCACCAGCAGAGGGGGAGCGGGATCTTCCTACGAGCAGTACTTC.

Regarding this clone: Distinct nucleotide sequences in the sample also encode this CDR3. This chain uses TRBV18 with TRBJ2-6, with TRBD1 matching 7 bases. V was clipped by 3 bases and J by 0 bases; unmatched bases: 2. The CDR3 has 16 amino acids. CDR1 is KGHSH, CDR2 LQKENI, per germline. As DNA, the CDR3 is TGTGCCAGCTCACCCCCAGGGGGCTCTGGGGCCAACGTCCTGACTTTC. It translates to CASSPPGGSGANVLTF.

The chain employs TRBV10-3 and TRBJ2-7; TRBD1 aligns across 8 bases. The ends lost 3 bases at V and 6 bases at J; junction bases unmatched: 16. CDR1 and CDR2 (germline): ENHRY, SYGVKD. This CDR3 contains 17 residues. The CDR3 loop is CAISDPAGRGQGGEQYF. DNA for the CDR3: TGTGCCATCAGTGACCCCGCCGGCAGGGGGCAAGGTGGCGAGCAGTACTTC.

The CDR3 DNA reads TGCGCCAGCAGTGAGTTTATGGGACTAGCGGGAGGACCTTACAATGAGCAGTTCTTC. It translates to CASSEFMGLAGGPYNEQFF. The chain carries TRBV10-2 and TRBJ2-1, with 15 bases fitting TRBD2. J lost 4 bases, V lost 1 base, and 8 bases had no gene match. There are 19 residues in the CDR3. The germline gives CDR1 WSHSY, CDR2 SAAADI.

The genes are TRBV5-4 and TRBJ2-2; D not resolved. The CDR3 has 14 amino acids. V was shortened by 3 bases and J by 0 bases, with 6 bases between the two germline ends. The germline V gene has CDR1 SGHNT and CDR2 YYREEE (reference sequence). Here the CDR3 reads CASSSYPNTGELFF. The CDR3 region has the DNA TGTGCCAGCAGCTCGTACCCGAACACCGGGGAGCTGTTTTTT.

The V gene is TRBV5-1, the J gene TRBJ2-7, with D tentatively TRBD1 (6 bases). Trimming removed 4 bases from V and 2 bases from J, with 16 bases in between. From germline, CDR1 is SGHRS and CDR2 YFSETQ. The CDR3 sequence is 15 residues long. The chain's CDR3 is CASSPSSGTPYEQYF. In DNA form, the CDR3 reads TGCGCCAGCAGCCCGTCCTCCGGGACACCCTACGAGCAGTACTTC.

The chain combines TRBV5-1 with TRBJ2-3, with TRBD2 matching 15 bases. Germline V gene sequence: CDR1 SGHRS, CDR2 YFSETQ. CDR3 length: 18 amino acids. Germline trimming cut 3 bases from V and 4 bases from J; bases unmatched to any gene: 9. CDR3 loop: CASSSGLAGGPYADTQYF. Written as DNA, the CDR3 is TGCGCCAGCAGCTCCGGACTAGCGGGAGGGCCTTACGCAGATACGCAGTATTTT.